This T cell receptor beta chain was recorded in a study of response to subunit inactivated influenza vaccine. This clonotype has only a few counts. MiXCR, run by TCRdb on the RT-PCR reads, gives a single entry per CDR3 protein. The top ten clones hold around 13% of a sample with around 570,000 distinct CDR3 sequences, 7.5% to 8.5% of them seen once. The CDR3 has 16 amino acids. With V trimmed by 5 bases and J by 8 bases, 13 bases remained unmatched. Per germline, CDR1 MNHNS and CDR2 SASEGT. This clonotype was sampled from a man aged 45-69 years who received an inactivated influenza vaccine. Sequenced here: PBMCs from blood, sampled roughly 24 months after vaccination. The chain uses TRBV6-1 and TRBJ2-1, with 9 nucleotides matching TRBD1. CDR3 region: CASSRLQGAVLYEQFF. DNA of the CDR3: TGTGCCAGCAGTAGACTACAGGGGGCCGTTTTGTATGAGCAGTTCTTC.